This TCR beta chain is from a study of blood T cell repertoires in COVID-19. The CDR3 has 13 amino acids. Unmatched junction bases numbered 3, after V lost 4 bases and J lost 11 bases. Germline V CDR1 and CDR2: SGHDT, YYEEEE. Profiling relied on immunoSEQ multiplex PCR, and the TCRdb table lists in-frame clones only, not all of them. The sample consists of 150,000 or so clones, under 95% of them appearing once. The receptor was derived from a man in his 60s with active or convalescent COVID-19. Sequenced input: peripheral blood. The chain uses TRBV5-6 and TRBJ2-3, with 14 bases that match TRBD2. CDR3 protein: CASSTGTSGGQYF. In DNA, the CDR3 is TGTGCCAGCAGCACAGGGACTAGCGGGGGGCAGTATTTT. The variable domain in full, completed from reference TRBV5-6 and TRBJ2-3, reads DAGVTQSPTHLIKTRGQQVTLRCSPKSGHDTVSWYQQALGQGPQFIFQYYEEEERQRGNFPDRFSGHQFPNYSSELNVNALLLGDSALYLCASSTGTSGGQYFGPGTRLTVL.